The T cell receptor (beta chain) under discussion was sequenced for a study of response to subunit inactivated influenza vaccine. General study results and limits: Authors proposed each seasonal influenza vaccination draws in few new T cells.

The table lists this clonotype with many counts. Its antigen is not known. TCRdb independently ran MiXCR on the RT-PCR reads; one entry per CDR3 protein. The repertoire holds around 580,000 distinct CDR3 sequences, with approximately 12% as singletons. Germline assignment: CDR1 MNHEY and CDR2 SMNVEV (reference sequence). Trimming took 3 bases from V and 1 from J, leaving 6 bases between them. This CDR3 is built from 13 residues. The sequencing used PBMCs from blood, collected on the day of vaccination. The chain joins TRBV27 to TRBJ1-1; D call uncertain. This TCR came from a man aged 50 or older who received an inactivated influenza vaccine. The CDR3 here is CASSFQRNTEAFF. The CDR3 DNA is TGTGCCAGCAGTTTCCAGCGGAACACTGAAGCTTTCTTT.